What follows describes a single TCR beta chain. Its antigen remains unidentified. The record has no base qualities; no much larger clone is one base away. These data are taken from a study of T cells in localized non-small cell lung cancer (dated by TCRdb to 2020 to 2021). In the study overall: Comparing tumors with uninvolved tumor-adjacent lungs, the study looked at the T cell repertoires of 220 or so patients with early-stage NSCLC. All 230 or so NSCLC patients in the cohort were treatment-naive and had localized lung tumors that were resected. The mean age of the NSCLC patients was less than 70 years, with 130 or so men and about a hundred women. The paper as a whole reports these results and caveats: Uninvolved tumor-adjacent lung showed the highest T cell clonality, higher than tumor, which suggests more focused antigenic responses in the adjacent lung. Longer overall survival was associated with higher T cell density in blood, whereas shorter survival was associated with higher clonality in adjacent lung. Multi-region tumor sequencing was not performed, so intratumor heterogeneity could not be excluded. Because of the exploratory design, TCR variables were selected using unadjusted p-values without false-discovery rate correction. Of the top 100 tumor clones, a median of approximately 60 were detected in paired uninvolved adjacent lung; 28 were also among that lung's top 100.

The immunoSEQ Assay was used to sequence TCR beta CDR3 regions from DNA. The original pipeline was this. To compute T cell density, TCR beta template counts were normalized to usable DNA, which was estimated by amplifying housekeeping genes. Using the preseqR package, richness was estimated by extrapolating to 120,000 templates for tissue samples and 400,000 templates for PBMC samples. Clonality was defined by subtracting Pielou's evenness from one. Differential abundance testing on productive amino-acid clonotypes, with a minimum total count of 5 and an alpha of 0.1, was used to identify tissue-enriched TCRs. The Jaccard Index and the Morisita Overlap Index were used to measure how much the repertoires overlapped between compartments. GLIPH grouped TCR beta CDR3s together with public tetramer-defined viral CDR3s, and a viral motif had to include at least three viral sequences and also show V-gene enrichment. TCRdb provides this immuneACCESS table in a form limited to in-frame rearrangements. Some clones are lacking; in checked studies, under half of them reflect an unresolved V gene, and why the rest are absent is not known. V, J and clone size are taken as reported in that table, and D and trimming were inferred from the DNA itself. The sample profile shows around 41,000 clones; 83% of them were found once. The ten largest clones represent roughly 8.5% of the sample.

At diagnosis, tumor, uninvolved tumor-adjacent lung and peripheral blood were collected and then preserved as a mix of FFPE and fresh-frozen material. For TCR repertoire profiling, blood samples were analyzed as peripheral blood mononuclear cells. The sequenced sample was PBMCs, obtained before any cancer treatment. The TCR originated in a man aged 35-69 years with stage II lung adenocarcinoma.

The nucleotide sequence reads TGCGCCAGCAGCTTGGGGACAGGCGCCTCTGGAAACACCATATATTTT. Its protein reads: CASSLGTGASGNTIYF. The chain was built from TRBV5-1 and TRBJ1-3, and TRBD1 matches 7 of the central bases. The CDR3 sequence holds 16 residues, the cysteine and phenylalanine included. Only the CDR3 portion is preserved as DNA: 48 bases, with reading frame beginning at the first base. Here V drops 0 bases and J drops 0 bases, and the junction holds 3 bases not matched to any gene. CDR1 and CDR2 are drawn from the germline V gene: SGHRS, YFSETQ.